This note documents a single TCR beta chain sequence. Which antigen it targets is not known. A read error is possible here, since a much larger clone lies one base away. Reading the germline V gene gives CDR1 SGHDN and CDR2 FVKESK. The germline ends are 8 bases apart after V is trimmed by 3 bases and J by 0 bases. The CDR3 contains 14 residues, cysteine and phenylalanine counted. The kept DNA is CDR3 alone, 42 bases in frame from the first base. Library creation used 5' RACE. TCRdb lists the instrument as Illumina HiSeq 2000. Template switching added a universal primer binding site, and the final cDNA carried a unique molecular identifier that allowed TCR cDNA molecules to be counted accurately. Specific primers in the conserved constant-segment region were used to synthesize first-strand cDNA for the TCR alpha and beta chains. To control for contamination, every cDNA library was double barcoded, receiving both a SMART-Mk sample barcode and Illumina barcodes. Two successive PCR steps introduced TruSeq adapter sequences along with Illumina sample barcodes. TCR alpha and beta cDNA libraries were sequenced on the Illumina HiSeq platform with custom primers. Processing in the source paper ran as follows. MiGEC processed the raw reads to extract unique molecular identifiers, while MiXCR was used to determine the CDR3 positions. For each individual, recombination models were inferred using an EM algorithm with the repgenHMM and IGoR tools. Shared clonotype analysis was performed with the tcR package in R, normalizing sharing by the product of cloneset sizes. Out-of-frame nonproductive sequences were analyzed to study raw recombination free of thymic and clonal selection effects. The raw public reads went through TCRdb reprocessing: fastp at Q25, MiXCR clone calling, in-frame beta chains kept. Rows merge per CDR3 protein into single entries with the most common DNA and genes. None of the V and J calls come from the authors' own analysis; TCRdb made them. The sample data list 1.5 million to 2 million distinct CDR3 sequences, and less than 40% of these were observed just once. Clones ranked in the top ten supply about 0.27% of the sample.

The record originates from a study of identical twins (TCRdb year 2016). Broadly, across the study: The study deep-sequenced TCR alpha and beta repertoires from monozygotic twins, unrelated adults of various ages and cord blood to test whether fetal clonotypes persist. To rule out contamination, the twin experiments were replicated at different times with different library preparation protocols.

Only healthy Caucasian donors were included. What the study reported, not specific to this receptor: Out-of-frame TCR alpha sequences shared between twins showed an excess of low generation-probability sequences compared with coincidental sharing between unrelated individuals. In monozygotic twins, recombination models systematically underestimated out-of-frame TCR alpha sharing, but the models matched the sharing seen between unrelated individuals. Because the same donors could not be followed over many years, the conclusions depended on cross-sectional statistical analysis. The excess sharing between twins in beta out-of-frame sequences was weaker because fewer shared sequences reduced the signal-to-noise ratio. Abundant cord blood beta clonotypes carried fewer insertions; young adult naive repertoires showed a weaker similar trend, while memory repertoires showed none. Invariant T cells such as MAIT and iNKT could partly confound zero-insertion analyses, though diverse VJ usage argued against this for most clonotypes.

The receptor was isolated from a newborn girl in good health. Sequences were obtained from cord blood. Recombination linked TRBV14 to TRBJ2-5, with the D gene not confidently named. The CDR3 has the sequence CASSHVTNQETQYF. Read as DNA, the sequence is TGTGCCAGCAGCCATGTGACGAACCAAGAGACCCAGTACTTC.